This T cell receptor (beta chain) was observed in a study of human T cells and chemical hapten exposure (dated by TCRdb to the early 2020s). Context from the whole study: Libraries were combined into a pool for sequencing, and differences in TCR yield between samples came mainly from small differences in library volumes within the pool. Peripheral blood TCR repertoire changes were tracked in vivo in alopecia patients during primary and secondary sensitization to the hapten diphenylcyclopropenone (DPC). Both TCR alpha and TCR beta chains were sequenced from each blood RNA sample.

Unfractionated whole blood was collected in Tempus Blood RNA tubes, and total RNA was extracted from that blood. Roughly five healthy volunteers acted as controls for TCR sequencing and had blood drawn at day 0, 2 weeks and 6 weeks. Points on this clonotype: The antigen it recognizes is unknown. Base qualities are missing; no much larger clone stands one base away.

On the study overall, not on this receptor specifically: Repeated subsampling changed both the strength of the expansion versus patch-test correlation and the threshold at which the correlation became significant. No change with DPC sensitization was found in the number of TCRs above 1 in 1000 frequency, and no evidence of global repertoire structure alterations was found.

Preparation of the library involved 5' RACE. This sample was sequenced with an Illumina MiSeq. During library preparation, unique molecular identifiers were attached to individual cDNA molecules so that TCRs could be counted quantitatively and reproducibly. In the original analysis: Samples had a median of around 92,000 TCRs, with a range from about 23,224 to 750,000. The Decombinator software suite was used to annotate the V, J and CDR3 of the TCR reads. For PS versus PT1 abundance plots, all samples were subsampled to the same number of TCRs (28,000). TCRs were defined as expanded if absent before sensitization and observed at least eight times at the 2-week time point. The public reads were quality trimmed at Q25 with fastp and then assembled into clones with MiXCR by TCRdb, keeping productive beta chains. When rows share a CDR3 protein, they turn into one entry using the most common DNA and genes. Clone size and V and J calls follow TCRdb, not the original study. This sample lists around 140,000 distinct CDR3 sequences; roughly 4% were detected once. The ten largest clones represent about 1.3% of the sample.

This TCR was recovered from a female donor in good health.

CDR3 loop: CAISPGSSYNSPLHF. The DNA reads as follows: TGTGCCATCAGTCCCGGGAGCTCCTATAATTCACCCCTCCACTTT. The chain uses TRBV10-3 and TRBJ1-6; there is no confident call for the D gene. The CDR3 numbers 15 residues from cysteine through phenylalanine. Of the read, only the CDR3 DNA is kept; its 45 bases are in frame from base 1. Reading the germline V gene gives CDR1 ENHRY and CDR2 SYGVKD. A distance of 8 bases separates the germline ends of V and J, which lose 5 bases and 0 bases respectively.